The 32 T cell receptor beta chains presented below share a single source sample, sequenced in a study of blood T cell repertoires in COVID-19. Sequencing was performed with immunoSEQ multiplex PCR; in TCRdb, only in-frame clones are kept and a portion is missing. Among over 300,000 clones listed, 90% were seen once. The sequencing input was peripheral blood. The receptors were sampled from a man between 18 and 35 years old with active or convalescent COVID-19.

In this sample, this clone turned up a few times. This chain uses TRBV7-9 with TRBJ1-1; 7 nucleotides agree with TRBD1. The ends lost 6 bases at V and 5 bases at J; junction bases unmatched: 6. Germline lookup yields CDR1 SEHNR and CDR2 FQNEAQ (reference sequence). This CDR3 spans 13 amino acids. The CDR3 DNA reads TGTGCCAGCAGACAGGACAGGACAACTGAAGCTTTCTTT. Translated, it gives CASRQDRTTEAFF.

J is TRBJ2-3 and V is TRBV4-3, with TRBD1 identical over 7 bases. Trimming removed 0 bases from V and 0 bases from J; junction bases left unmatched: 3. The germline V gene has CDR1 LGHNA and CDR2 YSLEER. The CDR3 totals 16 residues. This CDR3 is CASSQERGHSTDTQYF. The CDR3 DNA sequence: TGCGCCAGCAGCCAAGAAAGGGGGCACAGCACAGATACGCAGTATTTT.

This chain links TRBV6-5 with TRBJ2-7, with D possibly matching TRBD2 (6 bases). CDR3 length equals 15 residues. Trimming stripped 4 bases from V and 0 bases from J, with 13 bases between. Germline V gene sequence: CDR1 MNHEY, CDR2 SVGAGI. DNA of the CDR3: TGTGCCAGCAGTTTGGGGGGTGGGTCCTCCTACGAGCAGTACTTC. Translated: CASSLGGGSSYEQYF.

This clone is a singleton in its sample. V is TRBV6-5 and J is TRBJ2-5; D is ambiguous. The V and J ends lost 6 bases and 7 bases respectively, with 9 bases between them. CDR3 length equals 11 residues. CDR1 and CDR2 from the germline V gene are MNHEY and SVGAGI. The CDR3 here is CASSPGTTQYF. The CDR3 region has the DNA TGTGCCAGCAGCCCCGGTACGACCCAGTACTTC.

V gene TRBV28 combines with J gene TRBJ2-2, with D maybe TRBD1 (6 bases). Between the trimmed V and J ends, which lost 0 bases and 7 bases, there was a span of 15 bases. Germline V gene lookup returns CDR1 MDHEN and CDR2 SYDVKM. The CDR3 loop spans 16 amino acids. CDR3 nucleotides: TGTGCCAGCAGTTTATGGGTTCTCATAGGGGGCGGGGAGCTGTTTTTT. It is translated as CASSLWVLIGGGELFF.

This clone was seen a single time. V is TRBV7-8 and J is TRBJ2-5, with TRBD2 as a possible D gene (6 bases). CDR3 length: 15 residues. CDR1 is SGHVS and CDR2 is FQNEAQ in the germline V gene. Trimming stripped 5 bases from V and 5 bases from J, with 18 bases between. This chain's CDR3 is CASSPLGGVGETQYF. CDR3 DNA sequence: TGTGCCAGCAGCCCTTTGGGGGGAGTGGGGGAGACCCAGTACTTC.

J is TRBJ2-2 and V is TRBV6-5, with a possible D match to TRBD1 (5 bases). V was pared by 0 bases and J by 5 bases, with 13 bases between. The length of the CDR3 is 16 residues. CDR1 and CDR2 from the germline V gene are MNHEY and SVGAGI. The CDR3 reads CASSYSGRLLTGELFF. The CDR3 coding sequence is TGTGCCAGCAGTTACTCGGGGCGGCTCCTAACCGGGGAGCTGTTTTTT.

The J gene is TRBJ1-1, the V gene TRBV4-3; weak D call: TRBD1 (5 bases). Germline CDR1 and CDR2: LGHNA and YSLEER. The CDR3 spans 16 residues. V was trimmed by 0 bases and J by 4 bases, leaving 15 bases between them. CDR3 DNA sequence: TGCGCCAGCAGCCAAGAGCCCTTTGTGGGGGGCACTGAAGCTTTCTTT. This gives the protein CASSQEPFVGGTEAFF.

CDR3 amino acids: CATSQSGGVFEQYF. The CDR3 DNA sequence: TGTGCCACCAGCCAATCGGGCGGGGTCTTTGAGCAGTACTTC. The chain combines TRBV15 with TRBJ2-7; a possible D gene is TRBD2 (6 bases). There are 14 residues in the CDR3. Germline lookup yields CDR1 LNHNV and CDR2 YYDKDF (reference sequence). V was shortened by 5 bases and J by 7 bases, with 18 bases between the two germline ends.

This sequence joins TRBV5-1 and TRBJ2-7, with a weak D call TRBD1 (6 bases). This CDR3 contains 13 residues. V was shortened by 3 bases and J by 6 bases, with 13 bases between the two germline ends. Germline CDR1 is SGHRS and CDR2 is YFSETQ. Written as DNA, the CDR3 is TGCGCCAGCAGCTCCGAGGGCAGGGGCGAGCAGTACTTC. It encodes CASSSEGRGEQYF.

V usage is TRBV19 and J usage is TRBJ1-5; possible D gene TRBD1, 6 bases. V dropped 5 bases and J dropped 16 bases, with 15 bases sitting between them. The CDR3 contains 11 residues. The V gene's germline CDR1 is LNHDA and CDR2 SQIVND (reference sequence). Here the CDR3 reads CASSHRDIFHF. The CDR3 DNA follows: TGTGCCAGTAGTCACCGGGACATATTTCATTTT.

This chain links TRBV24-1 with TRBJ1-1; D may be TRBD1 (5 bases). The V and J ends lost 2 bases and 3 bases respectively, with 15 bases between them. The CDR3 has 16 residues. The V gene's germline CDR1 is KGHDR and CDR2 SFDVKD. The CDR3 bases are TGTGCCACCAGTGATTCCCAGGAGGGGTTGGACACTGAAGCTTTCTTT. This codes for CATSDSQEGLDTEAFF.

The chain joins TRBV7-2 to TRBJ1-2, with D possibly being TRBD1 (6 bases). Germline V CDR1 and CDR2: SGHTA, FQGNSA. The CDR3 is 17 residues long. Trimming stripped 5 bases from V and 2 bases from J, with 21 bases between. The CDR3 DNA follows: TGTGCCAGCAGCCCGCAGGTTGGGGGGGCGGCCAACTATGGCTACACCTTC. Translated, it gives CASSPQVGGAANYGYTF.

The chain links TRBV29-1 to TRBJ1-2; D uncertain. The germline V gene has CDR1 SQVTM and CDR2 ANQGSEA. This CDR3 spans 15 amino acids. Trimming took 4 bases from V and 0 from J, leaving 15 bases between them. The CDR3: CSVVSQATANYGYTF. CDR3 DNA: TGCAGCGTTGTTTCTCAGGCGACGGCTAACTATGGCTACACCTTC. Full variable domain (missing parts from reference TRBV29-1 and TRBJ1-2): SAVISQKPSRDICQRGTSLTIQCQVDSQVTMMFWYRQQPGQSLTLIATANQGSEATYESGFVIDKFPISRPNLTFSTLTVSNMSPEDSSIYLCSVVSQATANYGYTFGSGTRLTVV.

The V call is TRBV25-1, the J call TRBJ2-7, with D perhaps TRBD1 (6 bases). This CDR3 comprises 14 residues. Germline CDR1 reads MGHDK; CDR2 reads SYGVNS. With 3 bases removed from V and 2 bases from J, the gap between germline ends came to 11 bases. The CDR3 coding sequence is TGTGCCAGCAGTGACGGGACACCAGCCTACGAGCAGTACTTC. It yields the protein CASSDGTPAYEQYF.

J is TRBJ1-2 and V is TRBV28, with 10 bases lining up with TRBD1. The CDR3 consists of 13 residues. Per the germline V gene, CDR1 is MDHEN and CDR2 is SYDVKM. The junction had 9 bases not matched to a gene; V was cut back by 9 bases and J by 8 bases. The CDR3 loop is CASRQGAVGGYTF. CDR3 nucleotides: TGTGCCAGTCGACAGGGGGCGGTTGGCGGCTACACCTTC.

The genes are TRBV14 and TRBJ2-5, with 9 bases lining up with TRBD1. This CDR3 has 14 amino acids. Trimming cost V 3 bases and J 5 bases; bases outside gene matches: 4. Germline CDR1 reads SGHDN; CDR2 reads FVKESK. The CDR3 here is CASSHPGTGETQYF. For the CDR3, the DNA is TGTGCCAGCAGCCACCCCGGGACAGGGGAGACCCAGTACTTC. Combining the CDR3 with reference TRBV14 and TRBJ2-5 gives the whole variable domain EAGVTQFPSHSVIEKGQTVTLRCDPISGHDNLYWYRRVMGKEIKFLLHFVKESKQDESGMPNNRFLAERTGGTYSTLKVQPAELEDSGVYFCASSHPGTGETQYFGPGTRLLVL.

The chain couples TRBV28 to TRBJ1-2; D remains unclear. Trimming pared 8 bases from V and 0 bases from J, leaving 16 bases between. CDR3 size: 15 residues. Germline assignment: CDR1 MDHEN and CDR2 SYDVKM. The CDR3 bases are TGTGCCAGCCGGGGAGGAGGTGGTCCTAACTATGGCTACACCTTC. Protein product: CASRGGGGPNYGYTF.

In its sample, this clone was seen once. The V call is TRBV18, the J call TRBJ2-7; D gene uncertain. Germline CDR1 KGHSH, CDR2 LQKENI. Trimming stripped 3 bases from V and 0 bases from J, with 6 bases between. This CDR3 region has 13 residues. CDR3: CASSPPGSYEQYF. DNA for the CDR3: TGTGCCAGCTCACCCCCGGGCTCCTACGAGCAGTACTTC.

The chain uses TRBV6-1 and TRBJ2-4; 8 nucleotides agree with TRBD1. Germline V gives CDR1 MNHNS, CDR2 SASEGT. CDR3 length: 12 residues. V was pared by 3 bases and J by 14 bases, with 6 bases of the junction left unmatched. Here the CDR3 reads CASSDRQGKEYF. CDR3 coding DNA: TGTGCCAGCAGTGATCGACAGGGGAAGGAGTACTTC.

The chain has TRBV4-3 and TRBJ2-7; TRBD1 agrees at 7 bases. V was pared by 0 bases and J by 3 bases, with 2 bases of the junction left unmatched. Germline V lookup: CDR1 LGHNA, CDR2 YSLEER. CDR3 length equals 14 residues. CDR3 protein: CASSQERDSYEQYF. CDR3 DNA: TGCGCCAGCAGCCAAGAGAGGGACAGCTACGAGCAGTACTTC.

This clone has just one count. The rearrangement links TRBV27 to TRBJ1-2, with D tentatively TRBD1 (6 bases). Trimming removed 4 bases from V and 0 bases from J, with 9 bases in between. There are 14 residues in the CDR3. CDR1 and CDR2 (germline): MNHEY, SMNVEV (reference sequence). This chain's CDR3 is CASSSTGSNYGYTF. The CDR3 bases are TGTGCCAGCAGTTCGACAGGTTCTAACTATGGCTACACCTTC.

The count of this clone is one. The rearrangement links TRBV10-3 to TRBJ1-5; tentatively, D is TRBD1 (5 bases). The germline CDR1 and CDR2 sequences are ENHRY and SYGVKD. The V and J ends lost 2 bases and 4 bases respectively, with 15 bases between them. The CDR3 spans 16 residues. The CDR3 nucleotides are TGTGCCATCAGTGAGGGGGTTACATCAGGGAATCAGCCCCAGCATTTT. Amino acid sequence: CAISEGVTSGNQPQHF.

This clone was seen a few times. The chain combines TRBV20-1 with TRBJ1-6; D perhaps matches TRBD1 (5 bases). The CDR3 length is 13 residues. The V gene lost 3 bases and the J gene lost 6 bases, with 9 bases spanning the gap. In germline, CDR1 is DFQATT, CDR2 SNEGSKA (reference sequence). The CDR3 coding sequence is TGCAGTGCTAGTGGGGCACCTAATTCACCCCTCCACTTT. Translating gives CSASGAPNSPLHF.

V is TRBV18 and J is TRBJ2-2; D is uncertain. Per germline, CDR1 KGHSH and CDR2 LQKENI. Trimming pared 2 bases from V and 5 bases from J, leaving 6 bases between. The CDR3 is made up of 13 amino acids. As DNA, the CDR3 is TGTGCCAGCTCACCAAGCTTAACCGGGGAGCTGTTTTTT. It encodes CASSPSLTGELFF.

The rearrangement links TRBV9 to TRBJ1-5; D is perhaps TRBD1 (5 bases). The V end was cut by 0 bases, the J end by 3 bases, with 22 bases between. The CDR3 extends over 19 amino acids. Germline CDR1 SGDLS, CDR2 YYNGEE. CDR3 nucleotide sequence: TGTGCCAGCAGCGTAGCTCTCAGGGCTCTCTTCCCCTTCAATCAGCCCCAGCATTTT. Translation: CASSVALRALFPFNQPQHF. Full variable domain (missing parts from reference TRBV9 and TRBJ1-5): DSGVTQTPKHLITATGQRVTLRCSPRSGDLSVYWYQQSLDQGLQFLIQYYNGEERAKGNILERFSAQQFPDLHSELNLSSLELGDSALYFCASSVALRALFPFNQPQHFGDGTRLSIL.

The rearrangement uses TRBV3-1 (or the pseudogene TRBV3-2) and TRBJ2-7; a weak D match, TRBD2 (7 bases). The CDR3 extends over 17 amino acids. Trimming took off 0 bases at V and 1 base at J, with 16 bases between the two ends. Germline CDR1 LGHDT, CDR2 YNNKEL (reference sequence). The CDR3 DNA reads TGTGCCAGCAGCCAAGATCGGGGGGCAGGGATTTCCTACGAGCAGTACTTC. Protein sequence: CASSQDRGAGISYEQYF.

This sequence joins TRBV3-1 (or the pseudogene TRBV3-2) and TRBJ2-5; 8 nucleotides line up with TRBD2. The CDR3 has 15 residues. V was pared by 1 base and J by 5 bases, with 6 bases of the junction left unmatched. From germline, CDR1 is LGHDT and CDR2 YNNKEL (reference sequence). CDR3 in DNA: TGTGCCAGCAGCCAAGGGCGGGGGGATATGGAGACCCAGTACTTC. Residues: CASSQGRGDMETQYF.

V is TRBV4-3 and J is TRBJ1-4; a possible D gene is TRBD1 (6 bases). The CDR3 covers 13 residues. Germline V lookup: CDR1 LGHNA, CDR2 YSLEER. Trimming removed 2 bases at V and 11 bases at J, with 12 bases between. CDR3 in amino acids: CASSQTPGEKLFF. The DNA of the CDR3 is TGCGCCAGCAGCCAAACTCCAGGGGAGAAACTGTTTTTT.

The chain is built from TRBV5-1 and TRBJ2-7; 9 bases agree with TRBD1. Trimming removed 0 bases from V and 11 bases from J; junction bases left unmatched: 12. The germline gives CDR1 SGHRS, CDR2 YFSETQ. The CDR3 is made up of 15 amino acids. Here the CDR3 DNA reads TGCGCCAGCAGCTTGGACGTGACAGGGGGTTCATTCGAGTACTTC. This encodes CASSLDVTGGSFEYF. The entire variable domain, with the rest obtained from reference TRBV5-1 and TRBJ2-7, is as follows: KAGVTQTPRYLIKTRGQQVTLSCSPISGHRSVSWYQQTPGQGLQFLFEYFSETQRNKGNFPGRFSGRQFSNSRSEMNVSTLELGDSALYLCASSLDVTGGSFEYFGPGTRLTVT.

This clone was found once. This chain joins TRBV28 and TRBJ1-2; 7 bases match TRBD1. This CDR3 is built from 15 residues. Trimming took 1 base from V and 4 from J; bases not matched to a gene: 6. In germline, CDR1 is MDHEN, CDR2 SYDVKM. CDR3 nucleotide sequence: TGTGCCAGCAGTTTATCCGACCAGGGGGTCTATGGCTACACCTTC. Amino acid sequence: CASSLSDQGVYGYTF.

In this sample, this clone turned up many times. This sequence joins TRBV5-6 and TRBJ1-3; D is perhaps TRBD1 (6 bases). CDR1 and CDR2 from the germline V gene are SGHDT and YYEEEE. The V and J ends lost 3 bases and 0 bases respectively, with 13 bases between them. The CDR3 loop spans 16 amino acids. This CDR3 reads CASSSDSRLSGNTIYF. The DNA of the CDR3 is TGTGCCAGCAGCTCGGACAGCCGCCTCTCTGGAAACACCATATATTTT.